This record looks at one TCR beta chain sequence and its context. Its antigen is currently not known. Per-base quality was not reported, and no clone a single base away is much larger than it. The sequencer listed for this sample is Illumina NovaSeq 6000. TCRalpha and TCRbeta cDNA libraries were built by 5'RACE with constant-segment primers, adding sample barcodes and unique molecular identifiers. RNA was extracted from every sample with Trizol reagent. Amplification of the libraries took two PCR steps, and the second step added a second sample barcode plus Illumina TruSeq adapters. Sequencing of the libraries was done on an Illumina NovaSeq, producing 2 x 150 bp paired-end reads. Per the source publication's procedure: With migec v1.2.7, reads were demultiplexed and then collapsed into UMI-guided consensus sequences. Using mixcr v2.1.11, the UMI consensuses were aligned to TRA and TRB V and J templates and assembled into clonotypes. A clonotype was counted as expanded or contracted only if both edgeR and NoisET called the change significant, with noise models trained on biological replicates. For edgeR calls, a false discovery rate-adjusted p below 0.01 and a log2 fold-change threshold of 1 were applied. As an exploratory analysis of dynamics, max-normalized trajectories of the 1000 most abundant clonotypes were examined by PCA with hierarchical clustering. The CD4 or CD8 phenotype of responding clones was assigned using the separately sequenced CD4+ and CD8+ repertoires. In-frame beta chains were kept once TCRdb had trimmed the public reads at Q25 with fastp and called clones with MiXCR. Every entry covers one CDR3 protein and lists the most common genes and DNA from its rows. The V and J calls were not made by the authors but by TCRdb's processing. This sample comprises approximately 500,000 distinct CDR3 sequences, around 27% of them detected only once. The ten most abundant clones make up under 15% of the sample.

Spanning cysteine to phenylalanine, the CDR3 consists of 17 amino acids. Kept here is only the CDR3 DNA, which spans 51 bases and is read in frame from base 1. Between the V and J ends, shortened by 1 base and 0 bases respectively, the junction contains 15 bases. The germline V gene gives CDR1 as KGHSH and CDR2 as LQKENI. This sample is part of a study of T-cell memory formation after mild COVID-19 (dated by TCRdb to 2020 to 2022). At the level of the whole study: TCR sequence clusters from the two donors were largely donor specific. In a couple of donors, T-cell clones that expanded and contracted after mild COVID-19 were followed by sequencing TCRalpha and TCRbeta repertoires longitudinally. The cohort was made up of two young adult volunteers, one female and one male, who were previously healthy. Study-level results and caveats: Some responding clones were detected in pre-infection memory, which suggested that pre-existing cross-reactive memory T cells had joined the SARS-CoV-2 response. The study included only a couple of mild cases, and larger cohorts that include severe cases with pre-infection samples were judged to be necessary. From day 15 to 85, contracting clones showed balanced CD4/CD8 phenotypes, whereas a second wave of clones that expanded from day 15 to 37 leaned towards CD4+. SARS-CoV-2 specificity of the second-wave clones peaking on day 37 was not confirmed. Contracting CD4+ clones were located mainly in the CM and EM memory subsets, whereas CD8+ clones were found to be enriched in EMRA.

Ficoll-Paque density gradient centrifugation was the method used to isolate PBMCs. This receptor was obtained from an adult woman who had mild COVID-19 (a few samples of this study predate the infection). The sample titles of this study are shuffled in the database, so cell type and time point are left out; the donor was told from shared clones. Specimen: PBMCs or a T cell subset sorted from them (not recorded which). The sequence joins TRBV18 to TRBJ1-2, and perhaps TRBD1 as D gene, on 6 matching bases. The DNA sequence is given as TGTGCCAGCTCACCACTGCCAGGGGAGGCTACTAACTATGGCTACACCTTC. It translates to CASSPLPGEATNYGYTF.